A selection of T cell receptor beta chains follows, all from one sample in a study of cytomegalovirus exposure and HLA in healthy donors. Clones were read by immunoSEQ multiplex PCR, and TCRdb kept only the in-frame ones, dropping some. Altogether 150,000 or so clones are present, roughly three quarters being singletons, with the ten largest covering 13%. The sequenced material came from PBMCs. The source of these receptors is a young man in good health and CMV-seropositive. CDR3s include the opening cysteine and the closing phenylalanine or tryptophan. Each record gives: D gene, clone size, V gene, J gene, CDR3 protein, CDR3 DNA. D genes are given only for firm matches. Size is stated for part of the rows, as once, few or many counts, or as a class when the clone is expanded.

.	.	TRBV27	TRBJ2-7	CASSLDGSEQYF	TGTGCCAGCAGTTTAGACGGGAGTGAGCAGTACTTC
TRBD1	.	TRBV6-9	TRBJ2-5	CASQDRGQEGTQYF	TGTGCCAGCCAGGATCGGGGACAGGAGGGGACCCAGTACTTC
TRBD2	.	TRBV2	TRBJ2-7	CASRGLAETLSSYEQYF	TGTGCCAGCCGGGGACTAGCGGAAACCCTGAGCTCCTACGAGCAGTACTTC
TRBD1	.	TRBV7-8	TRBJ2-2	CASSLQGGGTGELFF	TGTGCCAGCAGCTTACAAGGGGGCGGGACCGGGGAGCTGTTTTTT
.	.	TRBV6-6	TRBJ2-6	CASRNRDSGANVLTF	TGTGCCAGCAGGAACAGGGACTCTGGGGCCAACGTCCTGACTTTC
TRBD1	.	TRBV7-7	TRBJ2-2	CASSLTGTGVAGELFF	TGTGCTAGCAGCCTAACCGGGACAGGGGTAGCCGGGGAGCTGTTTTTT
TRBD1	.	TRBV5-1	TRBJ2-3	CASSLAGQSSDTQYF	TGCGCCAGCAGCTTGGCGGGACAGTCATCAGATACGCAGTATTTT
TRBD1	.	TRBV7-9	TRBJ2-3	CASKRTGGPDTQYF	TGTGCCAGCAAGAGGACAGGGGGCCCAGATACGCAGTATTTT
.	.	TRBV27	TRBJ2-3	CASSLWQSTDTQYF	TGTGCCAGCAGTTTATGGCAGAGCACAGATACGCAGTATTTT
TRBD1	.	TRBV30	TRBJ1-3	CAWSPTGTRKIYF	TGTGCCTGGAGTCCGACAGGGACCCGAAAGATATATTTT
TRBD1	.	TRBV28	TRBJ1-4	CAITGVDDEKLFF	TGTGCCATAACAGGGGTCGATGATGAAAAACTGTTTTTT
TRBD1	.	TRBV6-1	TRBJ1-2	CASSALRGQGDGYTF	TGTGCCAGCAGTGCATTGAGGGGACAGGGTGATGGCTACACCTTC
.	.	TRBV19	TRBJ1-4	CASSIGGKEKLFF	TGTGCCAGTAGTATTGGGGGCAAGGAAAAACTGTTTTTT
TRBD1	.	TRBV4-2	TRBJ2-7	CASTFDRGSYEQYF	TGTGCCAGCACCTTCGACAGGGGGTCGTACGAGCAGTACTTC
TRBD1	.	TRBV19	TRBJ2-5	CASSSHHSDRGRKTQYF	TGTGCCAGTAGTAGCCACCATTCCGACAGGGGGAGGAAGACCCAGTACTTC
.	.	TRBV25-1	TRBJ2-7	CASSESPSYEQYF	TGTGCCAGCAGTGAATCCCCTAGCTACGAGCAGTACTTC
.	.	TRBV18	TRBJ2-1	CASSPGSPNPSEQFF	TGTGCCAGCTCACCAGGGAGTCCAAACCCCAGTGAGCAGTTCTTC
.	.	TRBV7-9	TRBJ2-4	CASSRVVSKNIQYF	TGTGCCAGCAGCCGAGTGGTGTCCAAAAACATTCAGTACTTC
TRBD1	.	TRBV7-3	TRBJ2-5	CASSRQGQETQYF	TGTGCCAGCAGTAGACAGGGGCAAGAGACCCAGTACTTC
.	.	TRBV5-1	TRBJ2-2	CASSFGITFRGGELFF	TGCGCCAGCAGCTTCGGGATTACGTTTCGTGGCGGGGAGCTGTTTTTT
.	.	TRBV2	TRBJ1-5	CASSTGTQPNQPQHF	TGTGCCAGCAGCACCGGGACACAACCAAATCAGCCCCAGCATTTT
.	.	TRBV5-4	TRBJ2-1	CASSLIGTLNEQFF	TGTGCCAGCAGCCTAATTGGGACTCTCAATGAGCAGTTCTTC
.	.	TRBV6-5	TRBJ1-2	CASSYGANYGYTF	TGTGCCAGCAGTTACGGGGCCAACTATGGCTACACCTTC
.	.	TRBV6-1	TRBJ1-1	CASSDTTGNTEAFF	TGTGCCAGCAGTGATACGACAGGAAACACTGAAGCTTTCTTT
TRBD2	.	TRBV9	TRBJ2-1	CASSVGGSNEQFF	TGTGCCAGCAGCGTGGGAGGGAGCAATGAGCAGTTCTTC
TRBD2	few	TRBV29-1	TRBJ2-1	CSVEDLARGTSREQFF	TGCAGCGTTGAAGATCTCGCGAGGGGGACTAGCAGGGAGCAGTTCTTC
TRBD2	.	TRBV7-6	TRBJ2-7	CASSQNSGSYEQYF	TGTGCCAGCAGCCAGAATAGCGGGAGTTACGAGCAGTACTTC
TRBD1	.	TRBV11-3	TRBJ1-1	CASSLGTGANTEAFF	TGTGCCAGCAGCTTGGGGACAGGGGCCAACACTGAAGCTTTCTTT
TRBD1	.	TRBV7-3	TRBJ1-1	CASSLRQGGTEAFF	TGTGCCAGCAGCTTACGACAGGGAGGCACTGAAGCTTTCTTT
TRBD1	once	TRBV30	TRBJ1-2	CAFLVPGQGLPGYTF	TGTGCCTTCCTCGTACCGGGACAGGGCCTCCCTGGCTACACCTTC